Following are 27 T cell receptor beta chains from one sample sequenced in a study of blood T cells in healthy people across ages. Through a sample-barcoded 5' primer and a J-beta primer mix, a second PCR was run for roughly 6 to 11 cycles. MiXCR was run by TCRdb on the 5' RACE reads, yielding one entry per CDR3 protein. The sample carries around 620,000 distinct CDR3 sequences, 25% to 30% recorded once. Sequencing used blood. The receptors were sampled from a woman in her seventies in good health.

The J gene is TRBJ2-1, the V gene TRBV2; D uncertain. From germline, CDR1 is SNHLY and CDR2 FYNNEI. V shed 7 bases and J shed 4 bases, with 11 bases lying between them. The length of the CDR3 is 13 residues. CDR3 in amino acids: CASNGGAYNEQFF. The DNA of the CDR3 is TGTGCCAGCAATGGTGGCGCGTACAATGAGCAGTTCTTC.

This clonotype turned up a few times. A much bigger clone sits one base away, suggesting this may be a read error. This sequence joins TRBV27 and TRBJ1-2, with D maybe TRBD1 (6 bases). The CDR3 covers 17 residues. The V and J ends lost 6 bases and 0 bases respectively, with 20 bases between them. Germline assignment: CDR1 MNHEY and CDR2 SMNVEV (reference sequence). The DNA of the CDR3 is TGTGCCAGCAGCCTTCAATGGACAGTAACTTCTAACTATGGCTACACCTTC. Its protein product is CASSLQWTVTSNYGYTF.

This clonotype has just a few counts. The chain uses TRBV29-1 and TRBJ1-2, with D hard to call. Germline V lookup: CDR1 SQVTM, CDR2 ANQGSEA. The CDR3 consists of 14 residues. Trimming took off 3 bases at V and 3 bases at J, with 14 bases between the two ends. The CDR3 DNA follows: TGCAGCGTTGACAGGAGGTCTACGTACTATGGCTACACCTTC. Its translation is CSVDRRSTYYGYTF.

This clonotype has only a few counts. The rearrangement links TRBV20-1 to TRBJ2-5; 12 nucleotides agree with TRBD2. The DNA matches TRBJ2-7 better at its end, which makes the J call doubtful. Germline V lookup: CDR1 DFQATT, CDR2 SNEGSKA (reference sequence). The length of the CDR3 is 13 residues. CDR3 region: CSVLTSGGYEQYF. CDR3 in DNA: TGCAGTGTCCTGACTAGCGGGGGTTACGAGCAGTACTTC.

This clonotype appeared a few times. The chain recombines TRBV20-1 with TRBJ2-1; D might be TRBD1 or TRBD2, each matching 7 bases. The ends were cut back, 0 bases at V and 8 bases at J, with 20 bases in the middle. The CDR3 length is 16 residues. Germline lookup yields CDR1 DFQATT and CDR2 SNEGSKA (reference sequence). The CDR3 bases are TGCAGTGCTAGAGACCAGCGGGGACAGATAGCGGATGAGCAGTTCTTC. It is translated as CSARDQRGQIADEQFF.

This clonotype was detected a few times. The rearrangement uses TRBV5-1 and TRBJ2-6; a weak D match, TRBD1 (6 bases). Per germline, CDR1 SGHRS and CDR2 YFSETQ. This CDR3 spans 19 amino acids. Deletions cut 0 bases from V and 0 bases from J, with 16 bases between. DNA for the CDR3: TGCGCCAGCAGCTTGGCCGGACAGCCACCCTTCTCTGGGGCCAACGTCCTGACTTTC. This gives the protein CASSLAGQPPFSGANVLTF. The complete variable domain, with remaining parts taken from reference TRBV5-1 and TRBJ2-6, reads KAGVTQTPRYLIKTRGQQVTLSCSPISGHRSVSWYQQTPGQGLQFLFEYFSETQRNKGNFPGRFSGRQFSNSRSEMNVSTLELGDSALYLCASSLAGQPPFSGANVLTFGAGSRLTVL.

The gene calls are TRBV27 and TRBJ2-3, with TRBD2 identical over 10 bases. CDR1 and CDR2 from the germline V gene are MNHEY and SMNVEV (reference sequence). CDR3 length: 16 residues. J was trimmed by 3 bases and V by 0 bases; bases with no gene match: 3. As DNA, the CDR3 is TGTGCCAGCAGTTTATCGTCAGCGGGGGGGACAGATACGCAGTATTTT. This sequence encodes CASSLSSAGGTDTQYF.

This clonotype was picked up many times. V and J are TRBV7-9 and TRBJ2-2; 9 bases match TRBD2. This CDR3 is built from 17 residues. V lost 6 bases to trimming and J lost 6 bases; unmatched junction nucleotides: 14. Germline V lookup: CDR1 SEHNR, CDR2 FQNEAQ (reference sequence). The CDR3 DNA is TGTGCCAGCAGTGCCCTCCTAGCGGGGTTAGTCGCCGGGGAGCTGTTTTTT. Amino acids: CASSALLAGLVAGELFF.

Of note for this clonotype: A much larger clone is a single base away; this may be a read error. The chain uses TRBV6-5 and TRBJ2-5, with TRBD1 identical over 8 bases. The J call may be wrong; the DNA end is better matched by TRBJ2-7. This CDR3 comprises 17 residues. From germline, CDR1 is MNHEY and CDR2 SVGAGI. The DNA of the CDR3 is TGTGCCAGCAGTTCACCAACTTGCGGGACAGGCTCCTACGAGCAGTACTTC. Translation: CASSSPTCGTGSYEQYF.

This chain connects TRBV7-9 to TRBJ2-7; 7 nucleotides agree with TRBD1. The CDR3 has 14 amino acids. The germline gives CDR1 SEHNR, CDR2 FQNEAQ (reference sequence). V dropped 6 bases and J dropped 3; count of bases not matched to a gene: 8. The CDR3 DNA follows: TGTGCCAGCAGGTATACAGGGGCGAGCTACGAGCAGTACTTC. It translates to CASRYTGASYEQYF.

This clonotype was counted a few times. The chain is built from TRBV29-1 and TRBJ1-2; no firm D call. This CDR3 has 12 residues. The V gene lost 4 bases and the J gene lost 1 base, with 7 bases spanning the gap. Germline CDR1 reads SQVTM; CDR2 reads ANQGSEA. The CDR3 DNA reads TGCAGCGTTGGTAGGAGTAACTATGGCTACACCTTC. The encoded protein is CSVGRSNYGYTF.

The V gene is TRBV5-1, the J gene TRBJ1-1; 8 bases match TRBD1. Germline assignment: CDR1 SGHRS and CDR2 YFSETQ. The CDR3 has 18 amino acids. The V and J ends lost 4 bases and 1 base, in that order; junction bases with no gene match: 15. The CDR3 sequence: CASSLKPRHRGSNTEAFF. The DNA for the CDR3 is TGCGCCAGCAGCCTTAAACCCCGGCACAGGGGGTCGAACACTGAAGCTTTCTTT. The complete variable domain, with remaining parts taken from reference TRBV5-1 and TRBJ1-1, reads KAGVTQTPRYLIKTRGQQVTLSCSPISGHRSVSWYQQTPGQGLQFLFEYFSETQRNKGNFPGRFSGRQFSNSRSEMNVSTLELGDSALYLCASSLKPRHRGSNTEAFFGQGTRLTVV.

This clonotype appeared a single time. This sequence joins TRBV6-5 and TRBJ1-2; D is ambiguous. CDR1 and CDR2 from the germline V gene are MNHEY and SVGAGI. This CDR3 region has 13 residues. V lost 4 bases and J lost 9, with 15 bases in between. The CDR3 DNA reads as TGTGCCAGCAGTTTGGGCAGGTCATATAGCTACACCTTC. This codes for CASSLGRSYSYTF.

This chain connects TRBV5-1 to TRBJ1-1; maybe TRBD1 (5 bases). V dropped 7 bases and J dropped 4 bases, with 11 bases sitting between them. The CDR3 contains 12 residues. Germline V gives CDR1 SGHRS, CDR2 YFSETQ. Written as DNA, the CDR3 is TGCGCCAGCGGGCCTGGGGGCACTGAAGCTTTCTTT. This gives the protein CASGPGGTEAFF.

The chain employs TRBV10-3 and TRBJ1-4, with D unresolved. The CDR3 has 12 residues. V was cut by 5 bases and J by 5 bases, with 6 bases left in between. CDR1 and CDR2 from the germline V gene are ENHRY and SYGVKD. The CDR3 DNA reads TGTGCCATCAGTTCCGGGAATGAAAAACTGTTTTTT. It is translated as CAISSGNEKLFF.

In its sample, this clonotype was seen once. J is TRBJ2-5 and V is TRBV5-1; D is perhaps TRBD1 or TRBD2 (5 bases each). Germline values: CDR1 SGHRS, CDR2 YFSETQ. Trimming took 3 bases from V and 7 from J, leaving 22 bases between them. The CDR3 totals 16 residues. The CDR3 nucleotides read TGCGCCAGCAGCTCCCTCGATCGCGGTCCTGGGGGGACCCAGTACTTC. This codes for CASSSLDRGPGGTQYF.

This clonotype was seen a handful of times. The J gene is TRBJ1-2, the V gene TRBV3-1; no clear D gene. The V end lost 4 bases, the J end lost 8 bases, and 11 bases lay between the germline ends. Per the germline V gene, CDR1 is LGHDT and CDR2 is YNNKEL (reference sequence). The length of the CDR3 is 12 residues. CDR3 in amino acids: CASSLTDQGYTF. The CDR3 bases are TGTGCCAGCAGCCTTACAGATCAGGGCTACACCTTC.

The J gene is TRBJ1-1, the V gene TRBV5-1, with D uncertain. The germline V gene has CDR1 SGHRS and CDR2 YFSETQ. V lost 1 base to trimming and J lost 0 bases, with 7 bases between them. The CDR3 contains 14 residues. CDR3 coding DNA: TGCGCCAGCAGCTTGTGGAACCTGAACACTGAAGCTTTCTTT. It translates to CASSLWNLNTEAFF.

This clonotype was observed a few times. The rearrangement links TRBV20-1 to TRBJ1-5; 7 nucleotides match TRBD1. This CDR3 is built from 12 residues. Germline CDR1 reads DFQATT; CDR2 reads SNEGSKA (reference sequence). The V segment lost 7 bases and the J segment 6 bases; nucleotides outside the gene matches: 6. The CDR3: CSGAGGGQPQHF. The CDR3 DNA is TGCAGTGGGGCAGGGGGAGGTCAGCCCCAGCATTTT.

This clonotype has more than one count but fewer than ten. The chain couples TRBV29-1 to TRBJ1-4; D is ambiguous. Trimming shortened V by 5 bases and J by 4 bases, and 14 bases separated the two germline ends. The CDR3 extends over 14 amino acids. Germline V gives CDR1 SQVTM, CDR2 ANQGSEA. CDR3 coding DNA: TGCAGCGTTACGGGCCTCACTAATAATGAAAAACTGTTTTTT. Translating it yields CSVTGLTNNEKLFF.

The rearrangement joins TRBV20-1 to TRBJ2-3; 7 bases align to TRBD2. The germline V gene encodes CDR1 DFQATT and CDR2 SNEGSKA (reference sequence). The trim removed 0 bases at V and 2 bases at J, leaving 5 bases unmatched. This CDR3 has 15 residues. CDR3: CSARDGGGLTDTQYF. CDR3 nucleotide sequence: TGCAGTGCTAGAGATGGGGGGGGACTCACAGATACGCAGTATTTT.

This clonotype appeared many times. The rearrangement joins TRBV5-5 to TRBJ2-3; tentatively, D is TRBD2 (7 bases). Per germline, CDR1 SGHKS and CDR2 YYEKEE (reference sequence). V lost 4 bases, J lost 4 bases, and 19 bases lay in between. The length of the CDR3 is 16 residues. The CDR3 DNA reads as TGTGCCAGCAGCCACTTCCGGGGGGCAGGATCAGATACGCAGTATTTT. This codes for CASSHFRGAGSDTQYF.

This clonotype was picked up a small number of times. V and J are TRBV5-1 and TRBJ2-1, with TRBD2 as a possible D gene (5 bases). Germline values: CDR1 SGHRS, CDR2 YFSETQ. Trimming stripped 1 base from V and 8 bases from J, with 13 bases between. This CDR3 has 14 amino acids. The CDR3 DNA reads TGCGCCAGCAGCTTGACCGACCCCGGGGATGAGCAGTTCTTC. Translating it yields CASSLTDPGDEQFF.

This clonotype was counted a few times. The chain joins TRBV20-1 to TRBJ1-2; D uncertain. CDR1 and CDR2 (germline): DFQATT, SNEGSKA (reference sequence). The CDR3 extends over 15 amino acids. Deletions cut 3 bases from V and 4 bases from J, with 18 bases between. The CDR3 sequence: CSASATGGPSYGYTF. CDR3 sequence (DNA): TGCAGTGCTAGTGCCACTGGTGGTCCTAGCTATGGCTACACCTTC.

This clonotype occurred a few times. The chain links TRBV11-2 to TRBJ2-2; D perhaps matches TRBD1 (5 bases). V gave up 5 bases and J gave up 0 bases, with 13 bases separating them. Germline CDR1 SGHAT, CDR2 FQNNGV. This CDR3 comprises 16 residues. CDR3 sequence (DNA): TGTGCCAGCAGCCAGTCGACAGCCACGAACACCGGGGAGCTGTTTTTT. It translates to CASSQSTATNTGELFF.

This clonotype occurred a few times. The chain uses TRBV10-3 and TRBJ2-5; weak D call: TRBD1 (6 bases). CDR1 ENHRY and CDR2 SYGVKD come from the germline V gene. V shed 4 bases and J shed 1 base, with 7 bases lying between them. This CDR3 comprises 13 residues. The CDR3 nucleotides are TGTGCCATCAGTGGGACAGCCCAAGAGACCCAGTACTTC. Translated, it gives CAISGTAQETQYF.

This chain links TRBV18 with TRBJ2-1; 8 positions match TRBD1. The germline V gene has CDR1 KGHSH and CDR2 LQKENI. V trimming: 4 bases; J trimming: 4 bases; junction bases outside the gene matches: 6. The CDR3 is 15 amino acids. The chain's CDR3 is CASSQYGTGYNEQFF. The CDR3 coding sequence is TGTGCCAGCTCACAGTACGGGACAGGTTACAATGAGCAGTTCTTC.